These 26 T cell receptor beta chains came from one sample sequenced in a study of beta chain features in type 1 diabetes. The isolated RNA, all of it, was reverse transcribed, so expressed TCRB transcripts were what got sequenced. Only in-frame clones appear in the TCRdb table, and some are missing; sequencing was by immunoSEQ multiplex PCR. This table holds approximately 110,000 clones, 40% found once. Sequencing was carried out using stem cell memory CD4+ T cells from blood. These receptors were obtained from a woman aged 18-30 years in good health.

The chain uses TRBV27 and TRBJ1-4, with 8 bases aligning to TRBD1. Germline CDR1 and CDR2: MNHEY and SMNVEV (reference sequence). V lost 3 bases, J lost 5 bases, and 11 bases stayed unmatched. The CDR3 has 17 residues. CDR3 nucleotide sequence: TGTGCCAGCAGTTTGAAAAGGGCAGGGGGCCCCAATGAAAAACTGTTTTTT. It specifies CASSLKRAGGPNEKLFF.

This clone turned up a few times. V and J are TRBV5-1 and TRBJ2-7; 7 nucleotides line up with TRBD1. The CDR3 contains 14 residues. Germline V gene lookup returns CDR1 SGHRS and CDR2 YFSETQ. V dropped 4 bases and J dropped 5; count of bases not matched to a gene: 9. Here the CDR3 reads CASSLQGGFHEQYF. CDR3 nucleotide sequence: TGCGCCAGCAGCCTCCAAGGGGGCTTCCACGAGCAGTACTTC.

This rearrangement joins TRBV7-3 to TRBJ2-1, with 9 bases fitting TRBD2. This CDR3 has 15 amino acids. The germline V gene has CDR1 SGHTA and CDR2 FQGTGA. The junction had 3 bases not matched to a gene; V was cut back by 2 bases and J by 4 bases. The DNA of the CDR3 is TGTGCCAGCAGCTTAGCGGGAGGGGAGTACAATGAGCAGTTCTTC. Translating it yields CASSLAGGEYNEQFF.

The V and J genes are TRBV28 and TRBJ2-7; D is unclear. Germline CDR1 is MDHEN and CDR2 is SYDVKM. V was trimmed by 7 bases and J by 4 bases, leaving 17 bases between them. The CDR3 has 14 amino acids. The CDR3 reads CASTVGPPRYEQYF. The CDR3 coding sequence is TGTGCCAGCACGGTGGGCCCCCCAAGGTACGAGCAGTACTTC. Full variable domain (missing parts from reference TRBV28 and TRBJ2-7): DVKVTQSSRYLVKRTGEKVFLECVQDMDHENMFWYRQDPGLGLRLIYFSYDVKMKEKGDIPEGYSVSREKKERFSLILESASTNQTSMYLCASTVGPPRYEQYFGPGTRLTVT.

The J gene is TRBJ2-7, the V gene TRBV9, with 12 nucleotides matching TRBD2. Germline trimming cut 0 bases from V and 2 bases from J; bases unmatched to any gene: 0. Germline V gives CDR1 SGDLS, CDR2 YYNGEE. This CDR3 has 15 residues. The CDR3 nucleotides are TGTGCCAGCAGCGTAGCTAGCGGGAGGGCCTACGAGCAGTACTTC. It translates to CASSVASGRAYEQYF. Supplemented by reference TRBV9 and TRBJ2-7, the full variable domain reads DSGVTQTPKHLITATGQRVTLRCSPRSGDLSVYWYQQSLDQGLQFLIQYYNGEERAKGNILERFSAQQFPDLHSELNLSSLELGDSALYFCASSVASGRAYEQYFGPGTRLTVT.

CDR3 sequence reads: CASSLLGTGGEKLFF. The CDR3 DNA reads TGTGCCAGCAGCTTACTCGGGACAGGGGGTGAAAAACTGTTTTTT. J is TRBJ1-4 and V is TRBV7-9; 11 bases fit TRBD1. Germline V gene sequence: CDR1 SEHNR, CDR2 FQNEAQ (reference sequence). This CDR3 comprises 15 residues. The V and J ends lost 2 bases and 7 bases, in that order; junction bases with no gene match: 3.

There are a few counts of this clone. V is TRBV9 and J is TRBJ2-5; TRBD2 is a possible D gene (6 bases). CDR1 and CDR2 from the germline V gene are SGDLS and YYNGEE. This CDR3 has 13 residues. Between the trimmed V and J ends, which lost 0 bases and 11 bases, there was a span of 14 bases. The CDR3 reads CASSVEGLRQQYF. The DNA of the CDR3 is TGTGCCAGCAGCGTAGAGGGACTCCGCCAGCAGTACTTC.

This clone was seen a handful of times. The J gene is TRBJ2-1, the V gene TRBV28; 13 nucleotides agree with TRBD2. With V trimmed by 5 bases and J by 0 bases, 7 bases remained unmatched. The CDR3 covers 18 residues. Per the germline V gene, CDR1 is MDHEN and CDR2 is SYDVKM. The CDR3 bases are TGTGCCAGCAGTCCCTGGACTAGCGGGAGAGGCTCCTACAATGAGCAGTTCTTC. Translating gives CASSPWTSGRGSYNEQFF.

This clone turned up a few times. The V and J genes are TRBV7-2 and TRBJ2-3; D not certain. V was trimmed by 5 bases and J by 5 bases, leaving 5 bases between them. Per germline, CDR1 SGHTA and CDR2 FQGNSA. The CDR3 runs to 11 residues. The CDR3 DNA sequence: TGTGCCAGCAGCCCCCTAGATACGCAGTATTTT. Translation: CASSPLDTQYF.

This clone was observed a handful of times. The V call is TRBV7-2, the J call TRBJ2-1; no clear D. The V end lost 5 bases, the J end lost 0 bases, and 11 bases lay between the germline ends. This CDR3 region has 15 residues. The germline V gene encodes CDR1 SGHTA and CDR2 FQGNSA. CDR3 nucleotide sequence: TGTGCCAGCAGCCCCAGAGCGAGCTCCTACAATGAGCAGTTCTTC. Its protein is CASSPRASSYNEQFF.

This clone has only a few counts. The chain joins TRBV4-1 to TRBJ1-1; D gene unclear. The CDR3 has 14 amino acids. Germline CDR1 and CDR2: MGHRA and YSYEKL. The ends were cut back, 0 bases at V and 1 base at J, with 6 bases in the middle. For the CDR3, the DNA is TGCGCCAGCAGCCAAGAGGCAGGGAACACTGAAGCTTTCTTT. Residues: CASSQEAGNTEAFF.

The V call is TRBV27, the J call TRBJ1-2, with TRBD1 identical over 9 bases. The germline V gene has CDR1 MNHEY and CDR2 SMNVEV (reference sequence). The CDR3 loop spans 14 amino acids. The ends lost 5 bases at V and 4 bases at J; junction bases unmatched: 5. This chain's CDR3 is CASSPDRGTYGYTF. CDR3 nucleotides: TGTGCCAGCAGTCCGGACAGGGGTACCTATGGCTACACCTTC.

This clone was seen a handful of times. This chain joins TRBV18 and TRBJ2-1; D perhaps matches TRBD2 (6 bases). The germline V gene encodes CDR1 KGHSH and CDR2 LQKENI. Between the trimmed V and J ends, which lost 4 bases and 7 bases, there was a span of 11 bases. The CDR3 is 13 residues long. The chain's CDR3 is CASSLPGENEQFF. CDR3 nucleotide sequence: TGTGCCAGCTCACTCCCGGGGGAAAATGAGCAGTTCTTC.

This clone occurred a few times. This chain joins TRBV7-2 and TRBJ2-1; TRBD2 matches at 11 bases. With 3 bases clipped from V and 9 bases from J, the junction kept 7 bases outside the gene matches. This CDR3 region has 15 residues. Germline V gene data show CDR1 as SGHTA and CDR2 as FQGNSA. The CDR3 coding sequence is TGTGCCAGCAGCTTGAGGACTAGCGGGTCCGGTGAGCAGTTCTTC. It specifies CASSLRTSGSGEQFF. Together with reference TRBV7-2 and TRBJ2-1, the CDR3 gives the full variable domain: GAGVSQSPSNKVTEKGKDVELRCDPISGHTALYWYRQSLGQGLEFLIYFQGNSAPDKSGLPSDRFSAERTGGSVSTLTIQRTQQEDSAVYLCASSLRTSGSGEQFFGPGTRLTVL.

The V gene is TRBV28, the J gene TRBJ1-1; TRBD1 matches at 8 bases. Per the germline V gene, CDR1 is MDHEN and CDR2 is SYDVKM. J gave up 1 base and V 4 bases, and 5 bases lay outside the gene matches. This CDR3 region has 15 residues. The DNA for the CDR3 is TGTGCCAGCAGTTCCCTAACAGGGGGGAACACTGAAGCTTTCTTT. Amino acid sequence: CASSSLTGGNTEAFF.

The J gene is TRBJ2-6, the V gene TRBV18, with D possibly matching TRBD2 (6 bases). Germline V lookup: CDR1 KGHSH, CDR2 LQKENI. Trimming pared 3 bases from V and 0 bases from J, leaving 15 bases between. The CDR3 has 18 amino acids. CDR3 amino acids: CASSPLLASNSGANVLTF. CDR3 bases: TGTGCCAGCTCACCGTTACTAGCCTCCAACTCTGGGGCCAACGTCCTGACTTTC.

This clone was seen more than once but under ten times. The gene calls are TRBV5-5 and TRBJ2-3; TRBD2 matches 16 bases. Per germline, CDR1 SGHKS and CDR2 YYEKEE (reference sequence). This CDR3 has 16 residues. V lost 3 bases to trimming and J lost 10 bases; unmatched junction nucleotides: 8. CDR3 region: CASSSGLAGGQSPQYF. CDR3 sequence (DNA): TGTGCCAGCAGCTCGGGACTAGCGGGAGGGCAAAGTCCGCAGTATTTT.

This rearrangement joins TRBV7-9 to TRBJ1-1; D is undetermined. The V end was cut by 2 bases, the J end by 0 bases, with 7 bases between. CDR3 length: 14 amino acids. Germline CDR1 is SEHNR and CDR2 is FQNEAQ (reference sequence). The CDR3 here is CASSLPKLNTEAFF. CDR3 coding DNA: TGTGCCAGCAGCTTACCGAAGCTGAACACTGAAGCTTTCTTT.

This clone was seen a handful of times. The chain's CDR3 is CAIRGTGASEQYF. Here the CDR3 DNA reads TGTGCCATCAGGGGTACAGGGGCCTCCGAGCAGTACTTC. The chain links TRBV10-3 to TRBJ2-7; 7 bases match TRBD1. The germline CDR1 and CDR2 sequences are ENHRY and SYGVKD. The CDR3 has 13 amino acids. V lost 6 bases to trimming and J lost 6 bases; unmatched junction nucleotides: 8.

The gene calls are TRBV5-1 and TRBJ1-2; TRBD1 matches 9 bases. This CDR3 is built from 14 residues. Germline CDR1 SGHRS, CDR2 YFSETQ. J lost 4 bases, V lost 4 bases, and 5 bases had no gene match. CDR3 DNA sequence: TGCGCCAGCAGCCCGGGGGACAGGGTCTATGGCTACACCTTC. Translation gives CASSPGDRVYGYTF.

The rearrangement joins TRBV4-1 to TRBJ2-3; D is unclear. The germline V and J ends were trimmed by 2 bases and 2 bases, with 8 bases remaining between them. From germline, CDR1 is MGHRA and CDR2 YSYEKL. This CDR3 contains 14 residues. The CDR3 loop is CASSQSLSTDTQYF. CDR3 coding DNA: TGCGCCAGCAGCCAATCCCTTTCCACAGATACGCAGTATTTT.

The J gene is TRBJ1-4, the V gene TRBV7-2; TRBD1 is a possible D gene (5 bases). CDR1 is SGHTA, CDR2 FQGNSA, per germline. Trimming cost V 1 base and J 7 bases, with 13 bases left between them. The length of the CDR3 is 15 residues. The DNA for the CDR3 is TGTGCCAGCAGCTTAGTAAGCCAGGGACTTGAAAAACTGTTTTTT. It codes for CASSLVSQGLEKLFF.

This clone came up a few times. The chain links TRBV5-1 to TRBJ2-5, with D possibly TRBD2 on 5 matching bases. CDR3 length equals 12 residues. Germline assignment: CDR1 SGHRS and CDR2 YFSETQ. The V gene lost 8 bases and the J gene lost 4 bases, with 12 bases spanning the gap. The CDR3 loop reads CASTSAGETQYF. CDR3 nucleotides: TGCGCCAGTACATCCGCGGGAGAGACCCAGTACTTC.

The rearrangement joins TRBV5-1 to TRBJ2-4, with a tentative D call TRBD1 (5 bases). This CDR3 has 14 residues. Trimming shortened V by 4 bases and J by 9 bases, and 17 bases separated the two germline ends. In germline, CDR1 is SGHRS, CDR2 YFSETQ. Here the CDR3 DNA reads TGCGCCAGCAGCCAGGACAACCAGTGGGGCATTCAGTACTTC. Translating gives CASSQDNQWGIQYF. The full variable domain, rest sourced from reference TRBV5-1 and TRBJ2-4, is KAGVTQTPRYLIKTRGQQVTLSCSPISGHRSVSWYQQTPGQGLQFLFEYFSETQRNKGNFPGRFSGRQFSNSRSEMNVSTLELGDSALYLCASSQDNQWGIQYFGAGTRLSVL.

The chain carries TRBV7-2 and TRBJ2-2; D is ambiguous. Trimming left V 1 base short and J 1 base short, with 4 bases between. There are 14 residues in the CDR3. The germline gives CDR1 SGHTA, CDR2 FQGNSA. The CDR3 nucleotides are TGTGCCAGCAGCTTAGGGCTGAACACCGGGGAGCTGTTTTTT. Its translation: CASSLGLNTGELFF.

The chain couples TRBV7-2 to TRBJ1-5, with D perhaps matching TRBD1 (6 bases). The CDR3 runs 13 residues. Trimming shortened V by 5 bases and J by 3 bases, and 8 bases separated the two germline ends. CDR1 and CDR2 from the germline V gene are SGHTA and FQGNSA. The chain's CDR3 is CASSGGFNQPQHF. The CDR3 DNA reads as TGTGCCAGCAGCGGGGGCTTCAATCAGCCCCAGCATTTT.